These T cell receptor beta chains were read from a single sample in a study of blood T cell repertoires in COVID-19. Using immunoSEQ multiplex PCR, the repertoire was profiled, and TCRdb retains in-frame clones only, with some absent. The table shows around 250,000 clones, with about nine tenths occurring only once. Source material: peripheral blood. The receptors derive from a woman between 40 and 50 years old who had recovered from COVID-19. The CDR3 runs from the conserved cysteine through the conserved F or W. The order of the fields is V gene, J gene, clone size, D gene, CDR3 protein, CDR3 DNA. D genes are given only for firm matches. Some rows mark clone size as missing; the rest say once, few, many or name a class of expanded clone.

TRBV2	TRBJ2-1	NA	TRBD2	CASNLMAGANNEQFF	TGTGCCAGCAATCTTATGGCGGGAGCTAACAATGAGCAGTTCTTC
TRBV27	TRBJ2-7	once	NA	CASSFTGDPLYEQYF	TGTGCCAGCAGTTTTACAGGAGATCCCCTCTACGAGCAGTACTTC
TRBV11-2	TRBJ2-7	NA	TRBD1	CASSPPGTGVSEQYF	TGTGCCAGCAGCCCACCCGGGACAGGGGTTTCCGAGCAGTACTTC
TRBV25-1	TRBJ2-7	few	TRBD1	CASSGDRALPYEQYF	TGTGCCAGCAGTGGAGACAGGGCCCTTCCCTACGAGCAGTACTTC
TRBV5-1	TRBJ2-7	NA	NA	CASSPGGASYEQYF	TGCGCCAGCAGCCCGGGTGGGGCCTCCTACGAGCAGTACTTC
TRBV6-5	TRBJ1-1	NA	NA	CASTGFENTEAFF	TGTGCCAGCACAGGTTTCGAGAACACTGAAGCTTTCTTT
TRBV29-1	TRBJ1-2	NA	TRBD1	CSVETGDNYGYTF	TGCAGCGTGGAGACAGGGGACAACTATGGCTACACCTTC
TRBV7-9	TRBJ2-7	once	TRBD1	CASSPDRGYEQYF	TGTGCCAGCAGCCCGGACAGGGGATACGAGCAGTACTTC
TRBV27	TRBJ2-2	NA	TRBD2	CASTIRASGRAPLTGELFF	TGTGCCAGCACCATACGGGCTAGCGGGAGGGCCCCCCTCACCGGGGAGCTGTTTTTT
TRBV10-3	TRBJ2-7	NA	TRBD1	CAISDSGQTTHF	TGTGCCATCAGTGACTCGGGACAGACAACCCACTTC
TRBV11-3	TRBJ2-2	NA	TRBD1	CASTPPGTGGGFTGELFF	TGTGCCAGCACCCCCCCGGGGACAGGGGGCGGATTTACCGGGGAGCTGTTTTTT
TRBV6-5	TRBJ2-7	NA	TRBD2	CASSSPGLAGDEQYF	TGTGCCAGCAGTTCGCCGGGACTAGCGGGAGACGAGCAGTACTTC
TRBV5-4	TRBJ2-3	NA	NA	CASSLGLEGTDTQYF	TGTGCCAGCAGCTTGGGGCTAGAAGGCACAGATACGCAGTATTTT
TRBV5-8	TRBJ2-1	NA	TRBD2	CASSFASGKNEQFF	TGTGCCAGCAGCTTTGCCAGCGGGAAGAATGAGCAGTTCTTC
TRBV21-1	TRBJ2-2	NA	NA	CASSKRSSGRKNTGELFF	TGTGCCAGCAGCAAACGGTCTAGCGGGAGGAAGAACACCGGGGAGCTGTTTTTT
TRBV30	TRBJ1-1	NA	TRBD1	CACPGALGQGGEAFF	TGTGCCTGTCCGGGGGCGTTGGGTCAGGGGGGTGAAGCTTTCTTT
TRBV11-3	TRBJ2-5	NA	TRBD2	CASSQGPLAGYQETQYF	TGTGCCAGCAGCCAGGGCCCCCTAGCGGGGTACCAAGAGACCCAGTACTTC
TRBV7-2	TRBJ2-1	NA	NA	CASSILDWDNEQFF	TGTGCCAGCAGCATCCTCGACTGGGACAATGAGCAGTTCTTC
TRBV19	TRBJ1-1	NA	NA	CASRTVFMNTEAFF	TGTGCCAGTAGAACGGTCTTCATGAACACTGAAGCTTTCTTT
TRBV4-1	TRBJ2-7	NA	TRBD2	CASSQATSGSRYEQYF	TGCGCCAGCAGCCAAGCAACTAGCGGGAGCCGCTACGAGCAGTACTTC
TRBV7-3	TRBJ2-1	NA	NA	CASSPSPSSVGNHEQFF	TGTGCCAGCAGCCCTTCTCCCTCTAGCGTGGGTAACCATGAGCAGTTCTTC
TRBV5-1	TRBJ1-1	NA	TRBD1	CASSLGGQGGFPNTEAFF	TGCGCCAGCAGCTTGGGCGGACAGGGAGGTTTTCCGAACACTGAAGCTTTCTTT
TRBV24-1	TRBJ2-1	NA	TRBD2	CATSDGLALGFNEQFF	TGTGCCACCAGTGATGGACTAGCGCTCGGCTTCAATGAGCAGTTCTTC
TRBV5-1	TRBJ2-1	NA	TRBD2	CASTIAGGGYNEQFF	TGCGCCAGCACCATAGCGGGAGGAGGATACAATGAGCAGTTCTTC
TRBV13	TRBJ2-2	NA	NA	CASSARLDKGGELFF	TGTGCCAGCAGCGCCCGACTAGATAAAGGCGGGGAGCTGTTTTTT
TRBV24-1	TRBJ2-2	once	NA	CATNPGVPGTGELFF	TGTGCCACCAACCCAGGCGTGCCGGGGACCGGGGAGCTGTTTTTT
TRBV30	TRBJ2-7	NA	NA	CAWSVLLVGGEQYF	TGTGCCTGGAGTGTACTACTAGTTGGCGGCGAGCAGTACTTC
TRBV28	TRBJ2-7	NA	TRBD1	CASSVTGQGAREQYF	TGTGCCAGCAGTGTCACGGGACAGGGGGCGAGGGAGCAGTACTTC
TRBV7-2	TRBJ2-5	NA	NA	CASSLLATQYF	TGTGCCAGCAGCCTCCTAGCGACCCAGTACTTC
TRBV10-3	TRBJ2-7	once	NA	CAISELRDEQYF	TGTGCCATCAGTGAGTTACGGGACGAGCAGTACTTC
TRBV9	TRBJ2-1	NA	NA	CASSQASGAGEQFF	TGTGCCAGCAGCCAAGCCTCGGGAGCGGGTGAGCAGTTCTTC
TRBV20-1	TRBJ1-6	NA	TRBD1	CSASLGTDNSPLHF	TGCAGTGCTAGTTTAGGGACAGATAATTCACCCCTCCACTTT
TRBV14	TRBJ2-3	NA	TRBD2	CASSQVASGRDTQYF	TGTGCCAGCAGCCAAGTGGCTAGCGGGAGGGATACGCAGTATTTT
TRBV27	TRBJ1-5	NA	TRBD1	CASPPPDREANQPQHF	TGTGCCAGCCCCCCCCCAGACAGGGAGGCTAATCAGCCCCAGCATTTT
TRBV4-1	TRBJ2-1	NA	TRBD2	CASSTEAGVPYNEQFF	TGCGCCAGCAGCACAGAAGCGGGAGTCCCCTACAATGAGCAGTTCTTC
TRBV11-2	TRBJ1-2	NA	TRBD1	CASSPTGQYYGYTF	TGTGCCAGCAGCCCAACGGGACAGTACTATGGCTACACCTTC
TRBV3-1/TRBV3-2	TRBJ1-6	NA	NA	CASSETVNSPLHF	TGTGCCAGCAGCGAGACAGTAAATTCACCCCTCCACTTT
TRBV19	TRBJ2-7	many	NA	CASSIRQGENNEQYF	TGTGCCAGTAGTATCCGGCAGGGTGAAAATAACGAGCAGTACTTC
TRBV30	TRBJ1-1	NA	TRBD1	CAWRLLDRPPMNTEAFF	TGTGCCTGGAGACTTCTGGACAGGCCACCCATGAACACTGAAGCTTTCTTT
TRBV5-3	TRBJ1-5	NA	TRBD1	CARSLGAGGDQPQHF	TGTGCCAGAAGCTTGGGGGCAGGGGGTGATCAGCCCCAGCATTTT
TRBV4-1	TRBJ2-1	NA	TRBD2	CASSQPDGLAGVVDEQFF	TGCGCCAGCAGCCAACCCGACGGCCTAGCGGGAGTGGTGGATGAGCAGTTCTTC
TRBV19	TRBJ1-5	NA	NA	CASSIGGGRGNQPQHF	TGTGCCAGTAGTATAGGCGGGGGGCGAGGCAATCAGCCCCAGCATTTT
TRBV7-8	TRBJ2-5	NA	TRBD2	CASRKSGGLQETQYF	TGTGCCAGCAGAAAGTCGGGAGGGCTCCAAGAGACCCAGTACTTC
TRBV11-2	TRBJ2-3	NA	TRBD2	CASSSGLAVEF	TGTGCCAGCAGCAGTGGACTAGCTGTAGAGTTT
TRBV24-1	TRBJ2-5	NA	TRBD1	CATSDPNTGARETQYF	TGTGCCACCAGTGACCCCAACACAGGGGCACGTGAGACCCAGTACTTC
TRBV28	TRBJ2-7	NA	TRBD2	CASSFLAGVTHEQYF	TGTGCCAGCAGTTTTCTAGCGGGAGTAACCCACGAGCAGTACTTC
TRBV3-1/TRBV3-2	TRBJ2-2	NA	TRBD2	CASRRTRTSGNANTGELFF	TGTGCCAGCAGGCGAACACGGACTAGCGGGAACGCGAACACCGGGGAGCTGTTTTTT
TRBV7-9	TRBJ2-2	NA	TRBD2	CASSRPEGLAGVVGELFF	TGTGCCAGCAGCCGACCAGAGGGACTAGCGGGAGTGGTCGGGGAGCTGTTTTTT